What follows are 8 T cell receptor beta chains derived from one specimen sequenced in a study of early T cells in non-severe SARS-CoV-2 infection. TCRdb ran MiXCR on the 5' RACE reads and lists one entry per CDR3 protein. The top ten clones hold about 6% of a sample with around 75,000 distinct CDR3 sequences, about 10% of them seen once. The sample was whole blood. These receptors were taken from an adult who was a healthcare worker with PCR-confirmed SARS-CoV-2 infection or an uninfected control (not recorded which).

The CDR3 DNA follows: TGCAGCGCTGGCCTAGTGGCCCATGAGCAGTTCTTC. It encodes CSAGLVAHEQFF. V gene TRBV29-1 combines with J gene TRBJ2-1; no clear D gene. Germline values: CDR1 SQVTM, CDR2 ANQGSEA. The germline V and J ends were trimmed by 7 bases and 8 bases, with 15 bases remaining between them. CDR3 size: 12 residues.

At least ten counts were recorded for this clonotype. This chain joins TRBV2 and TRBJ2-7; perhaps TRBD1 as D (6 bases). V lost 4 bases, J lost 0 bases, and 19 bases lay in between. The CDR3 extends over 17 amino acids. Germline CDR1 reads SNHLY; CDR2 reads FYNNEI. CDR3 nucleotide sequence: TGTGCCAGCAGTGGGGGACCGGGACATCCGAGCTCCTACGAGCAGTACTTC. The encoded protein is CASSGGPGHPSSYEQYF.

The chain has TRBV11-3 and TRBJ2-3, with 10 bases lining up with TRBD1. Germline CDR1 and CDR2: SGHNT and YENEEA. The CDR3 contains 14 residues. V lost 5 bases and J lost 1; bases outside the gene matches: 0. CDR3 coding DNA: TGTGCCAGCAGCGGACAGGGGGGCACAGATACGCAGTATTTT. Its translation is CASSGQGGTDTQYF.

This sequence joins TRBV24-1 and TRBJ2-3; perhaps TRBD2 as D (5 bases). CDR3 size: 13 residues. The V and J ends lost 8 bases and 0 bases respectively, with 8 bases between them. Germline loops: CDR1 KGHDR, CDR2 SFDVKD. Written as DNA, the CDR3 is TGTGCCACCAACTCGGGAAGCACAGATACGCAGTATTTT. Its protein is CATNSGSTDTQYF.

The V gene is TRBV20-1, the J gene TRBJ2-1; D possibly uses TRBD1 or TRBD2 (5 bases each). The CDR3 spans 13 residues. The germline V and J ends were trimmed by 2 bases and 8 bases, with 13 bases remaining between them. From germline, CDR1 is DFQATT and CDR2 SNEGSKA (reference sequence). CDR3 residues: CSARPRGRDEQFF. CDR3 sequence (DNA): TGCAGTGCTAGACCCCGGGGCCGGGATGAGCAGTTCTTC.

Many counts were recorded for this clonotype. The chain joins TRBV29-1 to TRBJ2-1; the D is unclear. Germline CDR1 SQVTM, CDR2 ANQGSEA. V dropped 3 bases and J dropped 0 bases, with 9 bases sitting between them. This CDR3 has 14 amino acids. In DNA form, the CDR3 reads TGCAGCGTTGACGGCTCCTACTCCTACAATGAGCAGTTCTTC. This codes for CSVDGSYSYNEQFF.

This clonotype was counted a few times. The rearrangement uses TRBV4-1 and TRBJ2-1, with a possible D match to TRBD1 (6 bases). V was shortened by 0 bases and J by 8 bases, with 11 bases between the two germline ends. CDR1 is MGHRA and CDR2 is YSYEKL in the germline V gene. The CDR3 totals 14 residues. The CDR3 region has the DNA TGCGCCAGCAGCCAAGAGGCATCAGGGGATGAGCAGTTCTTC. The encoded protein is CASSQEASGDEQFF.

The chain recombines TRBV5-1 with TRBJ2-1, with D perhaps matching TRBD2 (6 bases). The CDR3 loop spans 13 amino acids. Trimming cost V 0 bases and J 9 bases, with 10 bases left between them. CDR1 and CDR2 (germline): SGHRS, YFSETQ. CDR3 in DNA: TGCGCCAGCAGCTTGGCCGGTAGCGGTGAGCAGTTCTTC. Its protein is CASSLAGSGEQFF.